The rows below give T cell receptor beta chains drawn from one sample of a study. TCRdb ran MiXCR on the 5' RACE reads and lists one entry per CDR3 protein. The sample contains 55,000 or so distinct CDR3 sequences, less than 25% of which appear only once. The sequencing sample was made of tumor-infiltrating Tregs sorted from the breast tumor. These receptors were obtained from a female donor with breast cancer. CDR3s include the opening cysteine and the closing phenylalanine or tryptophan. D genes are given only for firm matches. Only some rows state a clone size, as once, few, many or a class for expanded clones.

j_call	d_call	v_call	clone_size	cdr3_nt	cdr3_aa
TRBJ1-5	.	TRBV20-1	.	TGCAGTGCTAGACAGGGCAATCAGCCCCAGCATTTT	CSARQGNQPQHF
TRBJ1-3	.	TRBV20-1	.	TGCAGTGCTCACGATCCTTCTGGAAACACCATATATTTT	CSAHDPSGNTIYF
TRBJ1-3	.	TRBV11-3	few	TGTGCCAGCAGCTTCGGCGGGTCTGGAAACACCATATATTTT	CASSFGGSGNTIYF
TRBJ2-3	TRBD1	TRBV5-1	few	TGCGCCAGCAGCCAATGGACAGGGGCTGCAGATACGCAGTATTTT	CASSQWTGAADTQYF
TRBJ1-1	.	TRBV9	many	TGTGCCAGCAGCGTAGCAGGGAGGGACACTGAAGCTTTCTTT	CASSVAGRDTEAFF
TRBJ2-1	TRBD1	TRBV7-8	.	TGTGCCAGCAGCTTAGATAACAGGGGAACCTACAATGAGCAGTTCTTC	CASSLDNRGTYNEQFF
TRBJ2-5	.	TRBV6-1	.	TGTGCCAGCAGTAACAGGGCCTGGGAGACCCAGTACTTC	CASSNRAWETQYF
TRBJ2-6	TRBD2	TRBV29-1	medium-sized	TGCAGCGCCCGGACTAGCGGGAGTTCTGGGGCCAACGTCCTGACTTTC	CSARTSGSSGANVLTF
TRBJ2-3	.	TRBV4-1	many	TGCGCCAGCAGACCCCTACTAGTTATAACAGATACGCAGTATTTT	CASRPLLVITDTQYF
TRBJ2-2	.	TRBV9	few	TGTGCCAGCAGCGCCCTATTGGGCGAGGAGCTGTTTTTT	CASSALLGEELFF
TRBJ2-7	TRBD2	TRBV5-1	.	TGCGCCAGCAGCCTCTTGATAGTGGCGGGAGACCTTCACTACGAGCTGTACTTC	CASSLLIVAGDLHYELYF
TRBJ1-5	.	TRBV6-1	.	TGTGCCAGCAGTGAAAGGGTTGGGCAGTCTTTCAATCAGCCCCAGCGTTTT	CASSERVGQSFNQPQRF
TRBJ1-4	.	TRBV25-1	few	TGTGCCAGCAGTGATCCGGGACCCGACCGTGGAAAACTGTTTTTT	CASSDPGPDRGKLFF
TRBJ2-7	TRBD1	TRBV12-3/TRBV12-4	few	TGTGCCAGCAGTAGGGACAGCGGCGTGGGGCAGTACTTC	CASSRDSGVGQYF
TRBJ1-5	.	TRBV2	few	TGTGCCAGCACCCTAGGCCAGCAGCCCCAGCATTTT	CASTLGQQPQHF
TRBJ2-7	.	TRBV7-2	medium-sized	TGTGCCAGCAGCTTAGGAGGGATCTCCTACGAGCAGTACTTC	CASSLGGISYEQYF
TRBJ1-1	.	TRBV6-6	.	TGTGCCAGCAGAGACGGTGGTGAGGCTTTCTTT	CASRDGGEAFF
TRBJ1-6	.	TRBV4-1	few	TGCGCCAGCAGCCAGTCGGCGAACCCAAATTCACCCCCCCACTTT	CASSQSANPNSPPHF
TRBJ2-7	TRBD1	TRBV28	.	TGTGCCAGCAGTTTGGGGGGGACAGGGGGCGACGAGCAGTACTTC	CASSLGGTGGDEQYF
TRBJ1-2	.	TRBV7-2	few	TGTGCCAGCGGCCAACATGACAGAAACTATGGCTACACCTTC	CASGQHDRNYGYTF
TRBJ1-1	.	TRBV7-9	.	TGTGCCAGCAGCTTACAAAGATCTAGTGCCGAAGCTTTCTTT	CASSLQRSSAEAFF
TRBJ2-7	.	TRBV11-2	.	TGTGCCAGCAGCTTAAGGGACAAATCCTACGAGCAGTACTTC	CASSLRDKSYEQYF
TRBJ1-5	.	TRBV28	.	TGTGCCAGCAGTCTGGACAGCTGGGTTGAGCGCAATCAGCCCCAGCATTTT	CASSLDSWVERNQPQHF
TRBJ1-2	.	TRBV7-9	many	TGTGCCAGCAGCCCCCCGGGGATGGACTATGGCTACACCTTC	CASSPPGMDYGYTF
TRBJ2-5	TRBD1	TRBV19	few	TGTGCCAGTAGTGTTGGGACAGGCGGACCGAAGACCCAGTACTTC	CASSVGTGGPKTQYF
TRBJ2-1	.	TRBV18	.	TGTGCCAGCTCACCTGGGGGGACTCGACTCAATGAGCAGTTCTTC	CASSPGGTRLNEQFF
TRBJ2-3	TRBD1	TRBV12-3/TRBV12-4	.	TGTGCCAGCACACAGGACAGGGGGGCAGATACGCAGTATTTT	CASTQDRGADTQYF
TRBJ2-5	TRBD1	TRBV7-9	many	TGTGCCAGCAGCGTGACCGGGACAGTACAAGAGACCCAGTACTTC	CASSVTGTVQETQYF
TRBJ1-6	.	TRBV20-1	few	TGCAGTGCTAGAGATCCCGGGGGGACCGATAATTCACCCCTCCACTTT	CSARDPGGTDNSPLHF